This TCR delta chain was sequenced during a study of γδ T cells in repeated Plasmodium falciparum infection. Findings and limits, study-wide: Repeated controlled infections reportedly drove waves of new clonotype selection in Vdelta2-negative, mostly Vdelta1+, gammadelta repertoires. Many TCRgamma sequences overlapped between individuals in stable Vgamma9/Vdelta2+ repertoires.

Details on this clone: The target antigen is unknown. This sequence is one base from a far larger clone and is likely a read error.

CDR1 is GEAIGNYY, CDR2 EKD, per germline. J lost 3 bases, V lost 0 bases, and 16 bases had no gene match. The CDR3 has 19 amino acids. Bulk repertoires came from Vgamma9/Vdelta2+ or Vdelta2-negative gammadelta T cells flow-sorted from PBMC. TRG and TRD sequences were obtained from every sorted gammadelta sample. TCRdb called clones anew from the multiplex PCR reads with CATT. The sample shows some 100,000 delta-chain clones, over 1.1% of them seen only once. Sequenced: gamma-delta T cells from blood. The chain couples TRDV2 to TRDJ1; 9 bases align to TRDD3. TCRdb supplies no J gene; here it was assigned by aligning the nucleotide sequence to germline. The origin of this receptor is a pool of human donors (malaria-infected and uninfected, not separated). CDR3 sequence: CACDTVTGGRLKGSDKLIF. The CDR3 nucleotides read TGTGCCTGTGACACCGTAACTGGGGGACGCTTAAAAGGCTCCGATAAACTCATCTTT.